This TCR beta chain was sequenced during a study of chemoradiotherapy in HPV16-positive cancers. Findings and caveats of the study: Candidate HPV-specific clones and E7-related TCR motifs grew in tumor during treatment.

This table comes from immunoSEQ multiplex PCR, and its TCRdb copy is limited to in-frame clones, with some not included. The sample holds about 68,000 clones; around nine tenths are singletons and the top ten take 4% to 5%. On this clone: The target antigen is unknown.

The germline V gene encodes CDR1 GTSNPN and CDR2 SVGIG (reference sequence). This CDR3 comprises 13 residues. Trimming shortened V by 3 bases and J by 4 bases, and 12 bases separated the two germline ends. The gene calls are TRBV30 and TRBJ1-1; a possible D gene is TRBD1 (5 bases). Sequences were derived from blood, sampled from a patient who underwent chemoradiotherapy. The source of this sequence is a human donor with HPV-associated anogenital cancer. For the CDR3, the DNA is TGTGCCTGGAGCACGACAGTCTCCACTGAAGCTTTCTTT. Translation gives CAWSTTVSTEAFF.